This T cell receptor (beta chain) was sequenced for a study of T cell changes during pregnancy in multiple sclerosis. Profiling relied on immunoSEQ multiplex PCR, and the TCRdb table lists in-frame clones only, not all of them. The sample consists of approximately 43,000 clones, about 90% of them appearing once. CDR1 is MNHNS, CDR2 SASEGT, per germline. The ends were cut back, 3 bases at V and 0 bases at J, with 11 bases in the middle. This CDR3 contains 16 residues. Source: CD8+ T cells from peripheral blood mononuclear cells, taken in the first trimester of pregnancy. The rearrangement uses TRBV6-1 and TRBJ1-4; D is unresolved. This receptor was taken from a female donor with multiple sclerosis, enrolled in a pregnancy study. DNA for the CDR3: TGTGCCAGCAGTGACGGTCTCTACCCAACTAATGAAAAACTGTTTTTT. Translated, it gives CASSDGLYPTNEKLFF.